One and the same sample provided the 6 T cell receptor beta chains below, sequenced in a study of T cell responses to AZD1222 COVID-19 vaccine. Repertoires were generated with immunoSEQ multiplex PCR, while TCRdb's copy carries only in-frame clones and drops some. The sample has about 120,000 clones; approximately 85% are singletons. The starting material was peripheral blood, obtained on day 0 of MenACWY control vaccination. These TCRs come from an adult in good health.

The J gene is TRBJ1-3, the V gene TRBV7-2; D is uncertain. The germline gives CDR1 SGHTA, CDR2 FQGNSA. The CDR3 contains 15 residues. Trimming took off 0 bases at V and 5 bases at J, with 11 bases between the two ends. CDR3 bases: TGTGCCAGCAGCTTAGCTAGTAGGTCCAGAAACACCATATATTTT. Translated, it gives CASSLASRSRNTIYF.

V gene TRBV5-1 combines with J gene TRBJ1-3, with D tentatively TRBD1 (6 bases). The CDR3 sequence is 16 residues long. In germline, CDR1 is SGHRS, CDR2 YFSETQ. Trimming took 1 base from V and 0 from J, leaving 11 bases between them. CDR3 sequence (DNA): TGCGCCAGCAGCTTGCGGGAAGGGGGCTCTGGAAACACCATATATTTT. It translates to CASSLREGGSGNTIYF.

The chain recombines TRBV2 with TRBJ1-4, with D perhaps matching TRBD1 (6 bases). Germline V CDR1 and CDR2: SNHLY, FYNNEI. CDR3 size: 15 residues. Trimming shortened V by 4 bases and J by 2 bases, and 11 bases separated the two germline ends. CDR3 DNA: TGTGCCAGCAGTGGTAACAGGGCGACTAATGAAAAACTGTTTTTT. It codes for CASSGNRATNEKLFF. Based on the CDR3 plus reference TRBV2 and TRBJ1-4, the full variable domain is EPEVTQTPSHQVTQMGQEVILRCVPISNHLYFYWYRQILGQKVEFLVSFYNNEISEKSEIFDDQFSVERPDGSNFTLKIRSTKLEDSAMYFCASSGNRATNEKLFFGSGTQLSVL.

The chain carries TRBV19 and TRBJ1-2; perhaps TRBD1 as D (5 bases). CDR1 LNHDA and CDR2 SQIVND come from the germline V gene (reference sequence). Trimming took 5 bases from V and 1 from J, leaving 14 bases between them. This CDR3 is built from 15 residues. For the CDR3, the DNA is TGTGCCAGTAGTGCGCTGGGACGGGTTAACTATGGCTACACCTTC. Its translation: CASSALGRVNYGYTF.

The chain uses TRBV7-9 and TRBJ1-5; D is unclear. V lost 3 bases to trimming and J lost 9 bases, with 12 bases between them. This CDR3 is built from 13 residues. Germline V CDR1 and CDR2: SEHNR, FQNEAQ (reference sequence). The CDR3 loop is CASSLGTPGPQHF. In nucleotides, the CDR3 is TGTGCCAGCAGCTTGGGCACGCCGGGGCCCCAGCATTTT.

This rearrangement joins TRBV4-2 to TRBJ2-1; 7 nucleotides line up with TRBD1. After removal of 1 base from V and 5 bases from J, the junction contained 5 bases not matched to a gene. CDR1 LGHNA and CDR2 YNFKEQ come from the germline V gene. The CDR3 has 15 residues. The CDR3 nucleotides read TGTGCCAGCAGCCAAGGTAGGGGGCGCAACAATGAGCAGTTCTTC. This encodes CASSQGRGRNNEQFF.